Presented here are 14 T cell receptor beta chains from one specimen sequenced in a study of tumor-infiltrating lymphocytes in primary liver carcinoma (dated by TCRdb to the late 2010s). Sequencing instrument: Illumina HiSeq 2500. TCRbeta-specific cDNA was reverse-transcribed from roughly 500 ng total RNA using a constant-region primer and ProtoScript II reverse transcriptase. TCRbeta libraries were built with three nested multiplex PCR rounds, a slightly modified ARM-PCR procedure. Each of the first two PCR rounds ran for 9 to 10 cycles using multiplex TRBV1-TRBV30 forward primers together with a Cbeta reverse primer. TCRdb handled the public reads itself, with Q25 trimming in fastp and clone calling in MiXCR, and kept productive beta chains. Each CDR3 protein gets just one entry, which takes the most common genes and DNA from the rows behind it. The sample table lists around 330,000 distinct CDR3 sequences, roughly 60% of them with a count of one. The top ten hold about 15% of the sample.

Blood RNA was extracted from unsorted whole blood with TRIzol reagent; germline DNA came from the DNeasy Blood & Tissue kit. Sequencing was performed on peripheral blood. These receptors all stem from a woman in her 30s with primary liver carcinoma and hepatitis B virus infection.

Concerning this clonotype: A read error may explain this, as a much larger clone is one base away. J is TRBJ2-3 and V is TRBV28; the D gene is possibly TRBD2 (5 bases). CDR1 and CDR2 (germline): MDHEN, SYDVKM. The CDR3 totals 15 residues. CDR3 bases: TGTGCCAGCACCTCGAGTGCCCCTAGCAGAGATACGCAGTATTTT. Protein sequence: CASTSSAPSRDTQYF.

This clonotype was observed a single time. A read error may explain this, as a much larger clone is one base away. The chain joins TRBV12-3 or TRBV12-4 to TRBJ2-1, with 12 nucleotides matching TRBD2. This CDR3 spans 15 amino acids. The CDR3 reads CAGSSRLAGVNEQFF. The DNA for the CDR3 is TGTGCCGGCAGTTCGAGACTAGCGGGAGTCAATGAGCAGTTCTTC.

This sequence joins TRBV11-2 and TRBJ2-5, with TRBD2 as a possible D gene (5 bases). Germline values: CDR1 SGHAT, CDR2 FQNNGV. V gave up 1 base and J gave up 9 bases, with 9 bases separating them. The CDR3 contains 12 residues. CDR3 region: CASSLGMEAQYF. In nucleotides, the CDR3 is TGTGCCAGCAGCTTAGGCATGGAGGCCCAGTACTTC.

Of note for this clonotype: One end of the junction fails to match germline, which may point to a read error. The chain uses TRBV29-1 and TRBJ1-4; 8 nucleotides align to TRBD1. Germline V gene sequence: CDR1 SQVTM, CDR2 ANQGSEA. The CDR3 consists of 17 residues. The CDR3 sequence: CSASRAGGQATNEKLSF. CDR3 nucleotides: TGCAGCGCCTCTCGGGCAGGGGGCCAGGCAACTAATGAAAAACTGTCTTTT.

This clonotype has ten or more counts. J is TRBJ2-1 and V is TRBV11-2; 12 positions match TRBD2. This CDR3 spans 18 amino acids. Unmatched junction bases numbered 17, after V lost 6 bases and J lost 8 bases. Germline V gives CDR1 SGHAT, CDR2 FQNNGV. As DNA, the CDR3 is TGTGCCAGCAGACCCCTTGCCCTTCTAGCGGGAGGGCCCCATGAGCAGTTCTTC. It yields the protein CASRPLALLAGGPHEQFF. Variable domain in full (rest from reference TRBV11-2 and TRBJ2-1): EAGVAQSPRYKIIEKRQSVAFWCNPISGHATLYWYQQILGQGPKLLIQFQNNGVVDDSQLPKDRFSAERLKGVDSTLKIQPAKLEDSAVYLCASRPLALLAGGPHEQFFGPGTRLTVL.

The sample holds many counts of this clonotype. The chain links TRBV29-1 to TRBJ2-1; 11 bases fit TRBD2. The CDR3 is 14 amino acids. Germline assignment: CDR1 SQVTM and CDR2 ANQGSEA. The junction had 4 bases not matched to a gene; V was cut back by 5 bases and J by 4 bases. The CDR3 coding sequence is TGCAGCGTTAGGACTAGCGGGTCTTACAATGAGCAGTTCTTC. This codes for CSVRTSGSYNEQFF.

This clonotype showed up just once. This may arise from a read error, as a much more abundant clone is one base away. The rearrangement uses TRBV4-1 and TRBJ1-2; possible D gene TRBD1, 5 bases. Per germline, CDR1 MGHRA and CDR2 YSYEKL. Trimming stripped 4 bases from V and 7 bases from J, with 16 bases between. This CDR3 region has 14 residues. This CDR3 reads CASSPTRGPAGYTF. The CDR3 region has the DNA TGCGCCAGCAGCCCGACAAGGGGCCCTGCTGGCTACACCTTC.

The chain links TRBV5-4 to TRBJ2-3; D is uncertain. Germline CDR1 is SGHNT and CDR2 is YYREEE (reference sequence). The CDR3 runs to 13 residues. Between the trimmed V and J ends, which lost 4 bases and 2 bases, there was a span of 8 bases. This CDR3 is CASSRPDTDTQYF. CDR3 sequence (DNA): TGTGCCAGCAGCCGTCCGGACACAGATACGCAGTATTTT.

This clonotype was observed at least ten times. The rearrangement uses TRBV12-3 or TRBV12-4 and TRBJ2-1; D tentatively reads TRBD1 or TRBD2 (5 bases each). V was shortened by 6 bases and J by 8 bases, with 23 bases between the two germline ends. The CDR3 has 16 residues. CDR3 nucleotide sequence: TGTGCCAGCAGCCTGGGGGTAGCGAAGGGTTTCGATGAGCAGTTCTTC. Translation: CASSLGVAKGFDEQFF.

This clonotype was seen more than once but under ten times. Given a much more abundant clone one base away, this may be a read error. The CDR3 ends on some other residue instead of the conserved phenylalanine or tryptophan, so this is likely a read error. The chain carries TRBV6-6 and TRBJ1-2; D ambiguous. The CDR3 runs to 13 residues. V dropped 2 bases and J dropped 0 bases, with 4 bases sitting between them. Germline CDR1 and CDR2: MNHNY and SVGAGI (reference sequence). This CDR3 reads CASSYQPNYGYTI. The CDR3 nucleotides are TGTGCCAGCAGTTACCAGCCTAACTATGGCTACACCATC.

The chain carries TRBV29-1 and TRBJ2-6; TRBD1 might be the D (6 bases). CDR1 and CDR2 from the germline V gene are SQVTM and ANQGSEA. The CDR3 is made up of 14 amino acids. V was clipped by 7 bases and J by 4 bases, with 14 bases between them. The CDR3 sequence is CSAPTGPGANVLTF. CDR3 in DNA: TGCAGCGCCCCAACAGGGCCCGGGGCCAACGTCCTGACTTTC.

V gene TRBV6-5 combines with J gene TRBJ2-2, with D unclear. Germline CDR1 and CDR2: MNHEY and SVGAGI. This CDR3 has 11 residues. Trimming stripped 7 bases from V and 6 bases from J, with 6 bases between. The CDR3 DNA sequence: TGTGCCAGCACCCTTTCCGGGGAGCTGTTTTTT. Protein product: CASTLSGELFF.

Points on this clonotype: A much larger clone differs from this one at a single base, so this may be a read error. This chain joins TRBV29-1 and TRBJ1-1; D is possibly TRBD1 (5 bases). Germline V gene sequence: CDR1 SQVTM, CDR2 ANQGSEA. CDR3 length equals 14 residues. The CDR3 region has the DNA TGCAGCGTTGTTAACAGGCTTTCACGTACTGGAGCTTTCTTT. Translating gives CSVVNRLSRTGAFF.

The chain has TRBV28 and TRBJ2-2; D unresolved. CDR1 and CDR2 from the germline V gene are MDHEN and SYDVKM. Trimming pared 6 bases from V and 2 bases from J, leaving 10 bases between. The CDR3 has 14 amino acids. CDR3 protein: CASRRPINTGELFF. The DNA for the CDR3 is TGTGCCAGCAGGAGACCAATCAACACCGGGGAGCTGTTTTTT. The full variable domain, rest sourced from reference TRBV28 and TRBJ2-2, is DVKVTQSSRYLVKRTGEKVFLECVQDMDHENMFWYRQDPGLGLRLIYFSYDVKMKEKGDIPEGYSVSREKKERFSLILESASTNQTSMYLCASRRPINTGELFFGEGSRLTVL.